The 23 T cell receptor beta chains below come from one sample, sequenced in a study of CD8 T cells in Susac syndrome. RNA was extracted with the RNeasy kit, and a quantity of 0.5 to 1 ug was reverse transcribed using random hexamers. MiXCR, applied by TCRdb to the immunoSEQ multiplex PCR reads, yields one record per CDR3 protein. The table has roughly 200,000 distinct CDR3 sequences, roughly 94% seen once. Sequencing input: CD4+ T cells from PBMCs. These receptors were taken from a human donor with Susac syndrome.

This chain uses TRBV7-9 with TRBJ1-1; TRBD1 matches 9 bases. CDR3 length: 15 amino acids. CDR1 and CDR2 from the germline V gene are SEHNR and FQNEAQ (reference sequence). The J segment lost 3 bases and the V segment lost 4 bases, leaving 6 bases of the junction unmatched. CDR3 loop: CASSSRTGEHTEAFF. The CDR3 nucleotides are TGTGCCAGCAGCTCCAGGACAGGGGAGCACACTGAAGCTTTCTTT.

The chain links TRBV5-1 to TRBJ2-3, with D unresolved. V gave up 2 bases and J gave up 6 bases, with 7 bases separating them. The CDR3 consists of 12 residues. Germline assignment: CDR1 SGHRS and CDR2 YFSETQ. The CDR3 protein is CASSFKADTQYF. The CDR3 DNA follows: TGCGCCAGCAGCTTCAAGGCGGATACGCAGTATTTT.

The rearrangement links TRBV4-2 to TRBJ1-2; D remains ambiguous. CDR3 length equals 13 residues. Germline-derived CDR1 and CDR2 are LGHNA and YNFKEQ. With 0 bases removed from V and 7 bases from J, the gap between germline ends came to 9 bases. CDR3 DNA: TGTGCCAGCAGCCAAGATAGGGCCGCTGGCTACACCTTC. This sequence encodes CASSQDRAAGYTF.

V and J are TRBV7-8 and TRBJ2-2; D may be TRBD1 (6 bases). The ends were cut back, 1 base at V and 4 bases at J, with 10 bases in the middle. Germline assignment: CDR1 SGHVS and CDR2 FQNEAQ. The CDR3 spans 15 residues. The CDR3 spells CASSLGGPGTGELFF. The CDR3 nucleotides are TGTGCCAGCAGCTTAGGGGGGCCAGGCACCGGGGAGCTGTTTTTT.

This chain connects TRBV14 to TRBJ1-2; possible D gene TRBD1, 5 bases. Trimming pared 4 bases from V and 6 bases from J, leaving 24 bases between. This CDR3 has 17 residues. Germline CDR1 reads SGHDN; CDR2 reads FVKESK. The CDR3 region has the DNA TGTGCCAGCAGCCCCCGACCCGGGGGTGCCCCCAAGGATGGCTACACCTTC. It specifies CASSPRPGGAPKDGYTF.

The chain combines TRBV5-6 with TRBJ2-1; D not resolved. Per the germline V gene, CDR1 is SGHDT and CDR2 is YYEEEE. The CDR3 runs to 8 residues. The CDR3 nucleotides read TGTGCTGACAATGAGCAGTTCTTC. This codes for CADNEQFF. Drawing the rest from reference TRBV5-6 and TRBJ2-1, the complete variable domain is DAGVTQSPTHLIKTRGQQVTLRCSPKSGHDTVSWYQQALGQGPQFIFQYYEEEERQRGNFPDRFSGHQFPNYSSELNVNALLLGDSALYLCADNEQFFGPGTRLTVL.

V gene TRBV12-3 or TRBV12-4 combines with J gene TRBJ1-5; possible D gene TRBD1, 5 bases. Trimming stripped 3 bases from V and 0 bases from J, with 18 bases between. This CDR3 contains 18 residues. The CDR3 region is CASSLGRPLLNSNQPQHF. DNA of the CDR3: TGTGCCAGCAGTTTGGGACGGCCTTTACTTAATAGCAATCAGCCCCAGCATTTT.

This chain connects TRBV6-2 or TRBV6-3 to TRBJ1-2; D perhaps matches TRBD1 (6 bases). There are 15 residues in the CDR3. The germline V gene has CDR1 MNHEY and CDR2 SVGEGT. V lost 0 bases and J 8 bases, leaving 16 bases between the germline ends. CDR3 sequence: CASSYSASGAVGYTF. Here the CDR3 DNA reads TGTGCCAGCAGTTACTCAGCCTCGGGGGCGGTCGGCTACACCTTC.

The chain combines TRBV5-6 with TRBJ1-2; D is possibly TRBD1 (6 bases). Germline loops: CDR1 SGHDT, CDR2 YYEEEE. The V and J ends lost 1 base and 2 bases respectively, with 9 bases between them. The CDR3 runs to 14 residues. The CDR3 DNA is TGTGCCAGCAGCTTGCCGGGGGCGAACTATGGCTACACCTTC. Its protein product is CASSLPGANYGYTF.

The chain couples TRBV20-1 to TRBJ2-3; D remains ambiguous. The CDR3 is 13 residues long. Per germline, CDR1 DFQATT and CDR2 SNEGSKA (reference sequence). The V gene lost 3 bases and the J gene lost 6 bases, with 13 bases spanning the gap. CDR3 loop: CSARLTARDTQYF. As DNA, the CDR3 is TGCAGTGCTAGGCTGACGGCTCGGGATACGCAGTATTTT.

The chain employs TRBV12-3 or TRBV12-4 and TRBJ2-3; D is undetermined. V was pared by 5 bases and J by 6 bases, with 6 bases between. The CDR3 loop spans 11 amino acids. CDR3 sequence: CASSPLDTQYF. CDR3 coding DNA: TGTGCCAGCAGTCCGCTCGATACGCAGTATTTT.

The chain is built from TRBV2 and TRBJ2-1; D gene unclear. Germline CDR1 reads SNHLY; CDR2 reads FYNNEI. The CDR3 has 15 amino acids. Trimming left V 5 bases short and J 7 bases short, with 18 bases between. The CDR3 nucleotides are TGTGCCAGCAGTTCCAGAGGACCCGGCCGAAATGAGCAGTTCTTC. Translation: CASSSRGPGRNEQFF.

The gene calls are TRBV5-6 and TRBJ2-1; TRBD1 matches 10 bases. The V and J ends lost 0 bases and 5 bases, in that order; junction bases with no gene match: 8. Germline values: CDR1 SGHDT, CDR2 YYEEEE. The CDR3 has 17 residues. The CDR3 DNA reads TGTGCCAGCAGCTTGGTGCCGACAGGGGGCGCCCACAATGAGCAGTTCTTC. Its protein product is CASSLVPTGGAHNEQFF.

The chain is built from TRBV29-1 and TRBJ2-5; 10 nucleotides align to TRBD2. The CDR3 has 15 residues. V gave up 2 bases and J gave up 2 bases; unmatched junction bases: 5. Germline V gives CDR1 SQVTM, CDR2 ANQGSEA. The CDR3 sequence: CSVEWLAGDQETQYF. CDR3 bases: TGCAGCGTTGAATGGCTAGCGGGGGATCAAGAGACCCAGTACTTC.

The V gene is TRBV29-1, the J gene TRBJ1-2; 8 nucleotides match TRBD1. CDR1 SQVTM and CDR2 ANQGSEA come from the germline V gene. The CDR3 length is 18 residues. V was clipped by 3 bases and J by 0 bases; unmatched bases: 15. DNA for the CDR3: TGCAGCGTTGACGATACACTCGGACAGGGCGCACCTAACTATGGCTACACCTTC. Protein sequence: CSVDDTLGQGAPNYGYTF.

V is TRBV12-3 or TRBV12-4 and J is TRBJ1-1; 9 positions agree with TRBD1. V was clipped by 5 bases and J by 4 bases; unmatched bases: 14. The CDR3 has 17 amino acids. CDR3 sequence: CASSLVPGQGIGTEAFF. CDR3 coding DNA: TGTGCCAGCAGTCTAGTCCCGGGACAGGGAATAGGCACTGAAGCTTTCTTT.

This chain joins TRBV5-6 and TRBJ2-2; 12 nucleotides match TRBD1. CDR1 is SGHDT and CDR2 is YYEEEE in the germline V gene. The CDR3 extends over 17 amino acids. Trimming at V came to 3 bases and at J to 5 bases, leaving 8 bases not matched to a gene. This CDR3 is CASSWWDRGRLTGELFF. In nucleotides, the CDR3 is TGTGCCAGCAGCTGGTGGGACAGGGGGCGTTTAACCGGGGAGCTGTTTTTT.

The chain combines TRBV29-1 with TRBJ1-4, with TRBD1 as a possible D gene (6 bases). The CDR3 length is 12 residues. CDR1 is SQVTM and CDR2 is ANQGSEA in the germline V gene. Trimming took 4 bases from V and 8 from J, leaving 11 bases between them. CDR3: CSVAGQDEKLFF. CDR3 coding DNA: TGCAGCGTTGCGGGACAAGACGAAAAACTGTTTTTT.

This sequence joins TRBV12-3 or TRBV12-4 and TRBJ2-5; D unresolved. V was cut by 3 bases and J by 3 bases, with 8 bases left in between. CDR3 length: 13 amino acids. CDR3 loop: CASSFRVKETQYF. The CDR3 region has the DNA TGTGCCAGCAGTTTCCGAGTCAAAGAGACCCAGTACTTC.

The V and J genes are TRBV29-1 and TRBJ2-7, with D perhaps TRBD1 (6 bases). The V and J ends lost 4 bases and 6 bases respectively, with 28 bases between them. This CDR3 has 17 amino acids. In germline, CDR1 is SQVTM, CDR2 ANQGSEA. CDR3 nucleotide sequence: TGCAGCGTTGGCCCTACAACGCTTACAGGGTATGCGGGCGAGCAGTACTTC. Its protein is CSVGPTTLTGYAGEQYF.

This sequence joins TRBV19 and TRBJ1-2, with D possibly being TRBD1 (6 bases). CDR3 size: 13 residues. V dropped 6 bases and J dropped 0 bases, with 8 bases sitting between them. Germline lookup yields CDR1 LNHDA and CDR2 SQIVND (reference sequence). The CDR3 DNA reads as TGTGCCAGTAGAGGGGACACTAACTATGGCTACACCTTC. Translating it yields CASRGDTNYGYTF.

The CDR3 DNA follows: TGCGCCAGCAGCCAAGGACAGGGGTCCGACTACACCTTC. Its translation: CASSQGQGSDYTF. This chain connects TRBV5-1 to TRBJ1-2; 9 bases align to TRBD1. The CDR3 contains 13 residues. The ends lost 4 bases at V and 10 bases at J; junction bases unmatched: 8. CDR1 is SGHRS, CDR2 YFSETQ, per germline.

The chain links TRBV6-4 to TRBJ1-2; no firm D call. Per germline, CDR1 MRHNA and CDR2 SNTAGT. V lost 8 bases, J lost 7 bases, and 14 bases lay in between. CDR3 length equals 12 residues. The CDR3 reads CASGRAGRGYTF. CDR3 bases: TGTGCCAGCGGGAGGGCTGGACGTGGCTACACCTTC.